This T cell receptor (beta chain) was documented in a study of shared clonotypes between healthy human individuals. Concerning this clone itself: What it recognizes is unknown.

Study outcomes and limitations: How much donors shared clonotypes was expected to be affected by sequencing depth. Estimated richness was generally greater in naive than memory subsets.

The authors loaded 150 to 250 ng DNA, 27,000 or so T cell genomes, into sorted-subset replicate PCRs. Libraries were prepared by immunoSEQ multiplex PCR; TCRdb keeps only in-frame clonotypes and omits some of them. The sample holds about 2.1 million clones; approximately 94% are singletons and the top ten take under 2%. The naive CD8 fraction comprised CD45RO-negative cells positively selected for CCR7 and excluded terminally differentiated effector memory CD45RA+ cells. V was pared by 0 bases and J by 4 bases, with 4 bases of the junction left unmatched. CDR1 and CDR2 from the germline V gene are SGDLS and YYNGEE. CDR3 length: 15 residues.

The chain links TRBV9 to TRBJ1-5; 7 bases map to TRBD1. Sequencing was done on a sample of naive CD8+ T cells from PBMCs. The clonotype comes from a man between 18 and 35 years old in good health. Some clones in this sample may be carry-over from other donors' samples. CDR3 sequence (DNA): TGTGCCAGCAGCGTAGGGACAGGCTGGAATCAGCCCCAGCATTTT. Its translation is CASSVGTGWNQPQHF.